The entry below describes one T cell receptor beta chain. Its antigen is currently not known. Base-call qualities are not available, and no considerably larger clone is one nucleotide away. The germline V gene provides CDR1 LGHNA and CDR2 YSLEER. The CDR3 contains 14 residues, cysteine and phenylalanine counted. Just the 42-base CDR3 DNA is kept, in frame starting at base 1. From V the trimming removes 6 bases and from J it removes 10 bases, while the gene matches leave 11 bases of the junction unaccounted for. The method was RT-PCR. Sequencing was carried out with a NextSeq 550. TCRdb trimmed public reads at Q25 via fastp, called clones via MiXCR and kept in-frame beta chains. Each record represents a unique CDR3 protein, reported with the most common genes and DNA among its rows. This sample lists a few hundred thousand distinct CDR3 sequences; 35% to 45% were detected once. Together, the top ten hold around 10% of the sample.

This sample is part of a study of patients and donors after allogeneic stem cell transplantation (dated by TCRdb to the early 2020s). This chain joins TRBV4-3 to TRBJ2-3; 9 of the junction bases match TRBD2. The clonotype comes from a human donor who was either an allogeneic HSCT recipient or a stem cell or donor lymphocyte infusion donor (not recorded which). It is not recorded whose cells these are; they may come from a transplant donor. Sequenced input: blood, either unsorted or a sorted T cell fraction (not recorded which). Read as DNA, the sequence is TGCGCCAGCAGTCTAGCCCTAGCGGGGCGTGCGCAGTATTTT. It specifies CASSLALAGRAQYF.